This T cell receptor beta chain comes out of a study of shared clonotypes between healthy human individuals. As for this clone: Its cognate antigen is unknown.

Germline V gives CDR1 MNHNS, CDR2 SASEGT. V dropped 0 bases and J dropped 4 bases, with 9 bases sitting between them. The CDR3 consists of 14 residues. Study observations and caveats: Sequencing depth was a factor that was expected to affect clonotype sharing among donors. Estimated richness was generally greater in naive than memory subsets. Among non-shared clonotypes, generation probabilities were lower than among those shared by all four donors.

The repertoire was sequenced with immunoSEQ multiplex PCR; TCRdb's copy has only in-frame clones and lacks some. The sample contains 2 million to 3 million clones, 80% to 95% of which appear only once. The source of this sequence is a man aged 18 to 30 in good health. Some clones in this sample may be carry-over from other donors' samples. V and J are TRBV6-1 and TRBJ1-2; D is possibly TRBD1 (5 bases). The sequencing sample was made of naive CD4+ T cells from PBMCs. The subset here: CD45RA+ positively selected. CDR3 region: CASSEARRAYGYTF. The CDR3 region has the DNA TGTGCCAGCAGTGAAGCGCGCAGGGCCTATGGCTACACCTTC.